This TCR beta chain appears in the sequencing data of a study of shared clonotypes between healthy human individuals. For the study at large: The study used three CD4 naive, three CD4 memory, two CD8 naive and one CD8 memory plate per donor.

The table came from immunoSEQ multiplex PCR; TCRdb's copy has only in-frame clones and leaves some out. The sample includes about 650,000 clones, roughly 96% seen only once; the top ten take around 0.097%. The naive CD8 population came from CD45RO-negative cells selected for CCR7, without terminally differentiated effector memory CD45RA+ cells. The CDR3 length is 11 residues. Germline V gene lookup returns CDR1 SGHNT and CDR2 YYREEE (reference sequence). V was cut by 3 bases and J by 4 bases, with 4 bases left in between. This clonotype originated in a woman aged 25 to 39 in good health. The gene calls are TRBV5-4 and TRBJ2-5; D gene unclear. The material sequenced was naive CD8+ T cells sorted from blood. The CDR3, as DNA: TGTGCCAGCAGCTCGATAGAGACCCAGTACTTC. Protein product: CASSSIETQYF.